The present entry profiles one T cell receptor (beta chain) with its context. The study ran its PCR with 60 Vbeta and 13 Jbeta primers. The method was immunoSEQ multiplex PCR; TCRdb's version includes in-frame clones alone and lacks a portion of them. The data contain under 200,000 clones, approximately 77% of them seen just once; the ten biggest clones take up approximately 2.4%. The trim removed 6 bases at V and 7 bases at J, leaving 6 bases unmatched. The CDR3 length is 13 residues. Germline values: CDR1 SGHAT, CDR2 FQNNGV. The sample originates from a study of cytomegalovirus exposure and HLA in healthy donors.

The specimen was PBMCs. This chain uses TRBV11-2 with TRBJ2-4; 7 nucleotides line up with TRBD1. The clonotype comes from a female donor in good health and CMV-seronegative. In DNA, the CDR3 is TGTGCCAGCAGACGACAGGGATACAACATTCAGTACTTC. As protein: CASRRQGYNIQYF.